This entry lists 11 T cell receptor beta chains sequenced from one sample in a study of shared clonotypes between healthy human individuals. Only in-frame clones appear in the TCRdb table, and some are missing; sequencing was by immunoSEQ multiplex PCR. Among around 510,000 clones, around 95% were seen once, and the ten largest hold approximately 0.067%. Specimen: naive CD4+ T cells sorted from blood. Subset in this sample: CD45RA+ positively selected. These receptors were taken from a woman aged 30 to 39 in good health.

V is TRBV28 and J is TRBJ1-3; no reliable D call. Germline V lookup: CDR1 MDHEN, CDR2 SYDVKM. Between the trimmed V and J ends, which lost 2 bases and 6 bases, there was a span of 8 bases. This CDR3 region has 13 residues. The CDR3 DNA reads as TGTGCCAGCAGTTTACGGGTTGTAAACACCATATATTTT. Translation gives CASSLRVVNTIYF.

With respect to this clone: This specimen includes other DNA sequences encoding the same CDR3. V usage is TRBV5-1 and J usage is TRBJ2-7, with D tentatively TRBD1 (5 bases). Germline assignment: CDR1 SGHRS and CDR2 YFSETQ. This CDR3 is 14 amino acids long. Trimming took 0 bases from V and 2 from J, leaving 9 bases between them. Written as DNA, the CDR3 is TGCGCCAGCAGCTTGGGGCAGGGTGCCTACGAGCAGTACTTC. It translates to CASSLGQGAYEQYF. Looking up the rest from reference TRBV5-1 and TRBJ2-7 gives the full variable domain: KAGVTQTPRYLIKTRGQQVTLSCSPISGHRSVSWYQQTPGQGLQFLFEYFSETQRNKGNFPGRFSGRQFSNSRSEMNVSTLELGDSALYLCASSLGQGAYEQYFGPGTRLTVT.

The chain uses TRBV2 and TRBJ1-1, with D unresolved. V lost 3 bases to trimming and J lost 4 bases, with 12 bases between them. The V gene's germline CDR1 is SNHLY and CDR2 FYNNEI. This CDR3 region has 14 residues. The CDR3 loop is CASSDSDGITEAFF. In DNA form, the CDR3 reads TGTGCCAGCAGTGATTCTGATGGTATCACTGAAGCTTTCTTT.

This chain uses TRBV29-1 with TRBJ2-1; tentative D call: TRBD1 (5 bases). The length of the CDR3 is 16 residues. V gave up 4 bases and J gave up 4 bases, with 20 bases separating them. Germline CDR1 is SQVTM and CDR2 is ANQGSEA. CDR3 sequence reads: CSVGWFAGHGYNEQFF. As DNA, the CDR3 is TGCAGCGTTGGTTGGTTTGCAGGACATGGGTACAATGAGCAGTTCTTC.

The chain combines TRBV10-3 with TRBJ2-1; TRBD2 matches at 15 bases. This CDR3 is 16 amino acids long. J gave up 7 bases and V 0 bases, and 1 base lay outside the gene matches. CDR1 ENHRY and CDR2 SYGVKD come from the germline V gene. In DNA form, the CDR3 reads TGTGCCATCAGTGAGTCCGGGACTAGCGGGAGGAATGAGCAGTTCTTC. Amino acids: CAISESGTSGRNEQFF.

This chain connects TRBV4-1 to TRBJ2-2; D uncertain. CDR3 size: 14 residues. Germline V lookup: CDR1 MGHRA, CDR2 YSYEKL. V dropped 3 bases and J dropped 5 bases, with 10 bases sitting between them. The CDR3 reads CASSHPPGTGELFF. The CDR3 nucleotides read TGCGCCAGCAGCCATCCTCCCGGGACCGGGGAGCTGTTTTTT.

The chain joins TRBV14 to TRBJ1-3, with 8 bases lining up with TRBD1. V was clipped by 6 bases and J by 0 bases; unmatched bases: 4. CDR3 length: 15 residues. Germline CDR1 and CDR2: SGHDN and FVKESK. CDR3 in amino acids: CASRPTGASGNTIYF. Here the CDR3 DNA reads TGTGCCAGCAGGCCGACAGGGGCCTCTGGAAACACCATATATTTT.

The chain employs TRBV19 and TRBJ1-2, with unresolved D. This CDR3 has 15 residues. Germline values: CDR1 LNHDA, CDR2 SQIVND (reference sequence). V was shortened by 8 bases and J by 0 bases, with 16 bases between the two germline ends. CDR3: CASRPVGSPNYGYTF. CDR3 DNA sequence: TGTGCCAGTCGGCCCGTGGGGTCCCCTAACTATGGCTACACCTTC.

V and J are TRBV15 and TRBJ2-5, with 9 bases matching TRBD2. The DNA end lines up better with TRBJ2-7; the J call may be wrong. Per germline, CDR1 LNHNV and CDR2 YYDKDF (reference sequence). The CDR3 loop spans 14 amino acids. The CDR3 sequence is CATSRKREAYEQYF. As DNA, the CDR3 is TGTGCCACCAGCAGGAAGCGGGAGGCCTACGAGCAGTACTTC.

This clone was seen once. The chain employs TRBV2 and TRBJ2-7; D may be TRBD2 (5 bases). The CDR3 is 12 residues long. V lost 5 bases and J lost 2, with 7 bases in between. The germline CDR1 and CDR2 sequences are SNHLY and FYNNEI. For the CDR3, the DNA is TGTGCCAGCAGTCCGGGGACCTACGAGCAGTACTTC. The encoded protein is CASSPGTYEQYF.

The chain carries TRBV9 and TRBJ2-7; the D gene is possibly TRBD2 (6 bases). This CDR3 spans 15 amino acids. Germline CDR1 reads SGDLS; CDR2 reads YYNGEE. The V end was cut by 0 bases, the J end by 7 bases, with 17 bases between. CDR3: CASSVARLGEEEQYF. For the CDR3, the DNA is TGTGCCAGCAGCGTAGCACGCCTGGGGGAGGAGGAGCAGTACTTC.